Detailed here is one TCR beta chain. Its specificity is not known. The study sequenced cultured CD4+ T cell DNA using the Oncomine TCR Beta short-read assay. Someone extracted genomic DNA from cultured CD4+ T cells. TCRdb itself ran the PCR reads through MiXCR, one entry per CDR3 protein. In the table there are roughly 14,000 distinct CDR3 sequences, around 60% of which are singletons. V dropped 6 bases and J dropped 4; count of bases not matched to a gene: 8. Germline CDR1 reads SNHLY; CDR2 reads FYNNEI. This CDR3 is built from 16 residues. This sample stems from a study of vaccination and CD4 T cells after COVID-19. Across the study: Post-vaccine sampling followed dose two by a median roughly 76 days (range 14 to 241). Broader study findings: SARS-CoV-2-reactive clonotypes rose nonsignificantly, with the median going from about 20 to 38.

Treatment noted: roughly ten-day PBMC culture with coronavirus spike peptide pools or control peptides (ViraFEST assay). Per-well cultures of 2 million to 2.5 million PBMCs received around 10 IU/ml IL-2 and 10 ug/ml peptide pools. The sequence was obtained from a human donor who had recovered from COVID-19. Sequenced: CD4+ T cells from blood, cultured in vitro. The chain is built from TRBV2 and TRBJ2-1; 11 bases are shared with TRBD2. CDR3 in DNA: TGTGCCAGCAGGCTCGGGCTAGCGGGGGGTTACAATGAGCAGTTCTTC. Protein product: CASRLGLAGGYNEQFF.